Listed here is a single TCR beta chain. The antigen is undetermined. The study ran its PCR with 60 Vbeta and 13 Jbeta primers. Sequencing was performed with immunoSEQ multiplex PCR; in TCRdb, only in-frame clones are kept and a portion is missing. The sample has roughly 220,000 clones, around 80% seen once. The entry originates in a study of cytomegalovirus exposure and HLA in healthy donors. Study-level findings and limits: Some V segments, including TRBV6-2 and TRBV6-3, were excluded as indistinguishable. In a later analysis, specific HLA alleles were associated with about 18,000 TCR beta sequences at a 0.05 false discovery rate. Compared with the roughly 670-donor mean, an Asian-associated ancestry cluster reportedly had fewer N-insertions, according to a later analysis.

Trimming left V 5 bases short and J 8 bases short, with 12 bases between. The CDR3 is 12 amino acids. Germline values: CDR1 SEHNR, CDR2 FQNEAQ (reference sequence). In nominal health when sampled, donors likely had unrecorded immune exposures nonetheless. The chain uses TRBV7-9 and TRBJ1-2, with D uncertain. Sequencing was carried out using PBMCs. The clonotype was recovered from a man in his fifties or sixties in good health and CMV-seronegative. The CDR3 protein is CASSPRRSGYTF. As DNA, the CDR3 is TGTGCCAGCAGCCCCCGTCGGTCGGGCTACACCTTC.